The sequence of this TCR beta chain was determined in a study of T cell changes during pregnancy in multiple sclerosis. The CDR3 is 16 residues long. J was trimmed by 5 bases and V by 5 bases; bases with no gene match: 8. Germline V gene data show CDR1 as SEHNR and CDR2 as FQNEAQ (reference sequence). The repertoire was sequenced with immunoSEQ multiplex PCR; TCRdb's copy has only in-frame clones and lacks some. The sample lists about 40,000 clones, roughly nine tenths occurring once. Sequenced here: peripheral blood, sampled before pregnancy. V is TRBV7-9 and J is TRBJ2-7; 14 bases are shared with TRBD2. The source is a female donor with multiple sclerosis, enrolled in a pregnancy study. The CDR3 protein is CASSHQGTSGRNEQYF. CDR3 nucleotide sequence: TGTGCCAGCAGCCACCAGGGGACTAGCGGGAGAAACGAGCAGTACTTC.